The sequence of this T cell receptor beta chain was determined in a study of blood T cell repertoires in COVID-19. As for the study in general: Spain, Italy and the United States supplied samples that represented acute and convalescent COVID-19. The analysed material was cDNA or gDNA that came from T cells, B-cell-depleted T cells, or PBMCs.

The CDR3 is 13 amino acids. V was shortened by 0 bases and J by 6 bases, with 11 bases between the two germline ends. Germline V lookup: CDR1 GTSNPN, CDR2 SVGIG (reference sequence). Study processing details: How many nucleated cells were present was estimated from reference gene primer amplification. TCRdb keeps only in-frame clones here, not all; method: immunoSEQ multiplex PCR. V and J calls and clone size follow that table, whereas D and trimming were derived from the DNA. This sample carries about 50,000 clones, 79% of them seen once, and the ten largest clones take about 25%. This clonotype was obtained from a man aged 65-85 years with acute or convalescent COVID-19. Material: peripheral blood. The chain has TRBV30 and TRBJ1-2; D gene uncertain. CDR3 sequence reads: CAWSVAVANGYTF. For the CDR3, the DNA is TGTGCCTGGAGTGTAGCAGTAGCAAATGGCTACACCTTC.